Listed below are T cell receptor beta chains from one sample, sequenced in a study of cytomegalovirus exposure and HLA in healthy donors. The method was immunoSEQ multiplex PCR; TCRdb's version includes in-frame clones alone and lacks a portion of them. Here the sample spans around 200,000 clones, 70% being singletons. Sequencing was done on a sample of PBMCs. The source of these receptors is a man aged 40-55 years in good health and CMV-seropositive. The CDR3 runs from the conserved cysteine through the conserved F or W. D genes are given only for firm matches. For some rows the clone size is stated as once, few or many, or as a class when expanded; others skip it.

d_call cdr3_length clone_size j_call v_call cdr3_aa cdr3_nt
. 15 few TRBJ1-5 TRBV28 CASSLSGQSNQPQHF TGTGCCAGCAGTTTGTCAGGGCAGAGCAATCAGCCCCAGCATTTT
. 16 . TRBJ2-7 TRBV27 CASSLTAGGGPYEQYF TGTGCCAGCAGTTTAACTGCTGGCGGGGGCCCCTACGAGCAGTACTTC
TRBD1 15 . TRBJ1-2 TRBV11-2 CASSQGGQAHYGYTF TGTGCCAGCAGCCAGGGGGGACAGGCCCACTATGGCTACACCTTC
. 15 . TRBJ1-6 TRBV28 CASRLYQGNNSPLHF TGTGCCAGCAGGCTCTATCAGGGTAATAATTCACCCCTCCACTTT
. 15 . TRBJ2-3 TRBV7-2 CASSLGTGRTDTQYF TGTGCCAGCAGCCTTGGGACTGGCCGCACAGATACGCAGTATTTT
. 14 . TRBJ1-1 TRBV5-1 CASQRDRENTEAFF TGCGCCAGCCAAAGAGACCGGGAGAACACTGAAGCTTTCTTT
TRBD1 14 . TRBJ2-7 TRBV6-6 CASRQDRPSYEQYF TGTGCCAGCCGCCAGGACAGGCCTTCCTACGAGCAGTACTTC
. 19 . TRBJ1-1 TRBV9 CASSVGWALGSRGGTEAFF TGTGCCAGCAGCGTAGGGTGGGCTTTGGGATCGAGGGGAGGAACTGAAGCTTTCTTT
. 14 . TRBJ1-3 TRBV9 CASGGALSGNTIYF TGTGCCAGCGGGGGGGCCCTCTCTGGAAACACCATATATTTT
. 13 . TRBJ2-3 TRBV29-1 CSVGYQGADTQYF TGCAGCGTTGGCTACCAAGGGGCAGATACGCAGTATTTT
. 15 . TRBJ2-7 TRBV9 CASSSRQQGVYEQYF TGTGCCAGCAGCTCGCGACAGCAAGGAGTCTACGAGCAGTACTTC
TRBD1 13 . TRBJ1-1 TRBV19 CASRDRGLTEAFF TGTGCCAGTCGGGACAGGGGGCTTACTGAAGCTTTCTTT
TRBD1 16 few TRBJ1-2 TRBV7-2 CASSSGQVAIAYGYTF TGTGCCAGCAGCTCGGGACAGGTAGCCATCGCCTATGGCTACACCTTC
. 14 . TRBJ1-2 TRBV11-2 CASSLLDQGYGYTF TGTGCCAGCAGCCTCTTAGACCAGGGGTATGGCTACACCTTC
. 16 . TRBJ1-2 TRBV27 CASSPRGAGWDYGYTF TGTGCCAGCAGTCCCCGGGGGGCCGGGTGGGACTATGGCTACACCTTC
. 14 once TRBJ2-3 TRBV16 CASSPQRSTDTQYF TGTGCCAGCAGTCCCCAGCGGAGCACAGATACGCAGTATTTT
TRBD1 15 . TRBJ1-5 TRBV6-5 CASRRDRGENQPQHF TGTGCCAGCAGACGGGACAGGGGAGAAAATCAGCCCCAGCATTTT
TRBD2 16 . TRBJ2-2 TRBV27 CASSLFGTSPSGELFF TGTGCCAGCAGTTTATTTGGGACTAGTCCATCCGGGGAGCTGTTTTTT
TRBD2 14 . TRBJ2-1 TRBV10-2 CASLSGGAYNEQFF TGCGCCAGCCTTAGCGGGGGGGCTTACAATGAGCAGTTCTTC
. 14 . TRBJ1-1 TRBV7-9 CASSRRGQNTEAFF TGTGCCAGCAGCAGACGAGGACAGAACACTGAAGCTTTCTTT
. 15 . TRBJ1-6 TRBV5-1 CASSLDEGTNSPLHF TGCGCCAGCAGCTTGGATGAGGGAACGAATTCACCCCTCCACTTT
TRBD1 16 once TRBJ1-6 TRBV4-3 CASSQDTGENNSPLHF TGCGCCAGCAGCCAAGATACAGGGGAAAATAATTCACCCCTCCACTTT
. 12 . TRBJ2-1 TRBV5-1 CASSEPHNEQFF TGCGCCAGCAGCGAGCCCCACAATGAGCAGTTCTTC